This T cell receptor beta chain was recorded in a study of shared clonotypes between healthy human individuals. Data came from immunoSEQ multiplex PCR; TCRdb stores just in-frame clones and leaves some out. The sample consists of about 2.4 million clones, roughly 93% of them appearing once. Germline CDR1 reads SGHRS; CDR2 reads YFSETQ. V lost 5 bases to trimming and J lost 5 bases; unmatched junction nucleotides: 4. This CDR3 has 14 amino acids. This clonotype was sampled from a man between 18 and 29 years old in good health. Some clones in this sample may be carry-over from other donors' samples. Specimen: naive CD4+ T cells from PBMCs. Described subset: CD45RA+ positively selected. This chain joins TRBV5-1 and TRBJ2-1; 10 positions match TRBD2. CDR3 sequence reads: CASRGLARDNEQFF. The CDR3 DNA is TGCGCCAGCAGGGGACTAGCGAGAGACAATGAGCAGTTCTTC.